This TCR beta chain comes out of a study of cytomegalovirus exposure and HLA in healthy donors (TCRdb year 2017). At the level of the whole study: An earlier analysis of approximately 590 of the donors reported more than 250 Gb of sequence data and about 100 million unique TCR beta sequences from roughly 200 million T cells. About 320 gigabases of sequencing data and tens of millions of unique TCR sequences were included in an early release covering roughly 700 HLA-typed donors. Of the 350 to 400 genotyped donors, approximately 82% fell in the genetic ancestry cluster associated with self-reported Caucasian donors. The aim of the study was to test whether cataloging public T cell receptors could identify signatures of past pathogen exposure. The T cell repertoires of around 730 subjects were profiled by immunosequencing and related to cytomegalovirus serostatus. Besides the first cohort of 550 to 750 subjects, a separate validation cohort made up of some 110 different subjects was used. The study combined high-throughput TCR immunosequencing, statistical association of individual TCRs with disease status, and machine learning to predict cytomegalovirus infection status. A later analysis re-analyzed previously published TCR beta repertoires from 666 donors and added high-resolution HLA genotyping to study TCR occurrence patterns. Rather than drawing on any new phenotypic data, the later analysis identified candidate immune exposures from TCR beta sequences and the way those sequences occurred across donors. An earlier analysis of several hundred of the donors applied high-throughput TCR beta sequencing to assess whether each TCR beta V gene segment acted as functional or pseudogenic. Alongside the repertoire data, information on donor age, sex, ethnicity and CMV serostatus was compiled. A later genetic analysis used genome-wide SNP genotypes for about 65% of the roughly 670 donors, treating that subset as a discovery cohort. Every discovery cohort repertoire had been produced on one sequencing platform. Both class I and class II loci were covered by HLA typing, at four-digit resolution. The number of typed donors differed by locus: about 629-630 for A, B, C, DRB1 and DQB1; 522 for DQA1; approximately 600 for DPA1; and around 470 for DPB1. About five DR-DQ haplotypes were treated as single units for association and clustering because of strong linkage in the cohort. On average, over 200,000 unique TCR beta nucleotide sequences were sequenced per donor among more than 350 genotyped donors of the cohort, with roughly 20% of those sequences being non-productive. The paper's findings and limits, for the study overall: In a later analysis, HLA-associated TCR beta chains showed more clonal expansion and lower generation probabilities than non-associated chains that were equally common. In vitro tests confirmed that a few of the cytomegalovirus-associated TCR beta chains recognize cytomegalovirus antigens. HLA typing was unavailable for some donors at each locus, so association tests used only the typed subset. According to a later analysis, parvovirus B19, influenza, CMV and Epstein-Barr virus appeared linked to several top co-occurrence clusters. The authors suggested that the approach could potentially be generalized to other disease states and immunological phenotypes. A cluster of highly shared sequence variants was judged likely to represent a technical artifact of the sequencing pipeline. According to a later analysis, TCR association rates differed among HLA loci, with DRB1 alleles showing the most associated TCRs and HLA-C alleles showing the fewest. A further reported finding was that TCR beta sequences accurately predicted the HLA-A and HLA-B alleles for most subjects in the first cohort. Presence/absence analyses assumed roughly uniform sequencing depth across donors, an assumption that may not hold. In both the original and validation cohorts, the classifier was reported to diagnose cytomegalovirus status with high specificity and sensitivity. Some IMGT-functional V segments, including TRBV6-2 and TRBV6-3, could not be told apart with the 87-base-pair reads, so those segments were excluded. CMV serostatus was the only immune exposure information available for the cohort. Correlated functional status among segregating V segments might be attributable to linkage disequilibrium, but an unknown experimental factor could not be ruled out. In an earlier analysis of roughly 500 of the donors, most TCR beta V segments appeared in productive rearrangements about 87% or about 30% of the time, broadly matching IMGT annotations. An association between a missense DCLRE1C variant and V-gene and J-gene trimming of TCR beta chains was found in a later genetic analysis and replicated in an independent cohort. A later analysis found that most CMV-associated TCR beta chains appeared HLA-restricted, with HLA associations seemingly driven largely by CMV exposure. This cohort had only TCR beta chains sequenced, and the lack of alpha or paired-chain data limited which features could be detected. Assigning TCR associations to individual alleles was difficult when HLA alleles, especially DR and DQ, strongly co-occurred. At a false discovery rate of 0.05, a later analysis linked 15,000 to 20,000 TCR beta sequences to specific HLA alleles. A later genetic analysis reported fewer N-insertions in productive TCRs among donors in an Asian-associated ancestry cluster than the roughly 620-donor mean. Most TCR sequences were seen in very few donors, while some public TCRs were found in many individuals. A total of roughly 160 TCR beta chains were listed by the study as associated with cytomegalovirus. Because counts were too low, seventeen rarely observed V segments, including chromosome 9 orphons, were excluded from the earlier analysis of several hundred of the donors.

The library was generated by the immunoSEQ multiplex PCR assay. For the multiplex PCR, a mixture combining 60 forward primers for TCR Vbeta segments and 13 reverse primers for TCR Jbeta segments was used. The CDR3 region of rearranged TCR beta genes was amplified from genomic DNA by a multiplex PCR assay. The Illumina HiSeq System was used to sequence the amplified TCR beta libraries as 87-base-pair reads. As for the authors' bioinformatics: A later analysis tallied 75 million to 85 million unique TCR beta chains across the 700 or so repertoires, and 10 million to 11 million of those chains were shared by two or more donors. Raw reads were error-corrected and collapsed into unique sequences with a nearest-neighbor algorithm that merged closely related sequences to remove PCR and sequencing errors. Alignment of CDR3 sequences to IMGT reference sequences was used to assign V, D and J gene segments. For a sequence to be retained, a match of at least six nucleotides was required to both a V gene segment and a J gene segment. Rearrangements were called productive when the CDR3 lacked stop codons and stayed in frame with V and J; all others were non-productive. Following IMGT convention, CDR3 was defined as the stretch from the second conserved V-encoded cysteine to the conserved J-encoded phenylalanine. In an earlier analysis of more than 550 of the donors, sequences lacking an unambiguous match to a single V gene segment were excluded. An earlier analysis of under 750 of the donors called V segments functional above 56.7% productive rearrangements and segregating when the between-donor standard deviation exceeded 5%. A statistical classification framework was built for diagnosing cytomegalovirus status from the catalog of TCR beta chain sequences. In a later analysis, V and J genes were assigned by comparing TCR nucleotide sequences against IMGT/GENE-DB human TR gene sequences. A later analysis assigned CDR3 sequences and most-parsimonious VDJ recombination scenarios with the TCRdist pipeline. In a later analysis, each TCR beta chain was defined by its CDR3 amino acid sequence together with its V-gene family, and reads lacking a unique V-gene family were excluded. As a way to deal with suspected cross-contamination and a sequencing artifact, a later analysis dropped 450 to 600 nucleotide sequences that were highly shared and had low generation probability. A later analysis calculated a clonal expansion index for each public chain from normalized within-repertoire ranks of inferred template counts. Generation probabilities in a later analysis came from a VDJ recombination model fitted to out-of-frame rearrangements, and those results were checked against IGoR. A later analysis scored TCR-TCR, TCR-HLA and TCR-CMV co-occurrence with hypergeometric tests, applying a repertoire-size bias correction to TCR pairs. A later analysis estimated false discovery rates by permuting HLA or CMV assignments 20 times. A later analysis grouped co-occurring TCRs with DBSCAN, adding TCRdist sequence similarity when clustering within HLA-allele-positive subsets. Repertoires with fewer than 30,000 or more than 120,000 public chains were left out of co-occurrence clustering, as were a few repertoires with anomalous nucleotide sharing. TCRdb took over this immuneACCESS table, retaining in-frame rearrangements with V and J assigned. Such tables are incomplete; in checked studies, under half of the missing clones stem from an unresolved V gene, and the remainder is unexplained. V, J and clone size are those of that table, while D and trimming were read from the DNA. This sample is represented by about 160,000 clones; around 80% of them were singletons. Of the sample, roughly 6.3% falls within the top ten clones.

From the germline V gene, CDR1 is SGDLS and CDR2 is YYNGEE. The trim is 0 bases for V and 4 bases for J, with a gap of 10 bases between the germline ends. The CDR3 goes from the cysteine to the phenylalanine over 14 residues. Only the CDR3 portion is preserved as DNA: 42 bases, with reading frame beginning at the first base. A word on this clone: Its target antigen remains unknown. Base qualities are not provided; no much larger clone lies one nucleotide away.

The cohort was made up of approximately 700 healthy bone marrow donors. At the time of sampling, all cohort members were nominally healthy, though unrecorded immune exposures were likely present. The donor was CMV seropositive and belonged to the group of more than 250 seropositive cohort members. A peripheral blood sample was collected from each donor, and TCR beta sequencing was performed on peripheral blood mononuclear cells. Genomic DNA extraction from the blood cell samples was performed with the Qiagen DNeasy Blood Extraction Kit. Recombination joined TRBV9 with TRBJ2-5; a confident D gene designation cannot be given. This TCR was recovered from a male donor in good health and CMV-seropositive. The sequenced material came from PBMCs. The CDR3 amino acid sequence is: CASSVAAGRETQYF. The DNA sequence is given as TGTGCCAGCAGCGTAGCGGCAGGCCGAGAGACCCAGTACTTC.